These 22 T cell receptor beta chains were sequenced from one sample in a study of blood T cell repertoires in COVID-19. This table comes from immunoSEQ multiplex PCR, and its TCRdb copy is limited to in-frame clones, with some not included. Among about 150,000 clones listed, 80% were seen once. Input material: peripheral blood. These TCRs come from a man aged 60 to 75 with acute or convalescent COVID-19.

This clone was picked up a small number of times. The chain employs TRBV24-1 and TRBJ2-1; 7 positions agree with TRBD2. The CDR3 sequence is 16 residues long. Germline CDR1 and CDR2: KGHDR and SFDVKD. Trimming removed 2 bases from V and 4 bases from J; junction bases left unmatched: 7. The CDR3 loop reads CATSDWASGGYNEQFF. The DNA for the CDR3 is TGTGCCACCAGTGATTGGGCTAGCGGAGGGTACAATGAGCAGTTCTTC.

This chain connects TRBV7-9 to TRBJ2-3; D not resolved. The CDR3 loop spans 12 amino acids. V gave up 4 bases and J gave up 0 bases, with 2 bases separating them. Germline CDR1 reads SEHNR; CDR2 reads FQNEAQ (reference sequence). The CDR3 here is CASSSSTDTQYF. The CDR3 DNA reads TGTGCCAGCAGCTCTAGCACAGATACGCAGTATTTT. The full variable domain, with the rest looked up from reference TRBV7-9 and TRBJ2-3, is DTGVSQNPRHKITKRGQNVTFRCDPISEHNRLYWYRQTLGQGPEFLTYFQNEAQLEKSRLLSDRFSAERPKGSFSTLEIQRTEQGDSAMYLCASSSSTDTQYFGPGTRLTVL.

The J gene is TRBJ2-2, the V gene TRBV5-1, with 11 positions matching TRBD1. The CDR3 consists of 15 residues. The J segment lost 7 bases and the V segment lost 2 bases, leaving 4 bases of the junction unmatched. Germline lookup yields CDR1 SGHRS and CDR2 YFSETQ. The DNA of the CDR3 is TGCGCCAGCAGCTTAGGACAGGGGGCGATCGGGGAGCTGTTTTTT. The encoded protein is CASSLGQGAIGELFF.

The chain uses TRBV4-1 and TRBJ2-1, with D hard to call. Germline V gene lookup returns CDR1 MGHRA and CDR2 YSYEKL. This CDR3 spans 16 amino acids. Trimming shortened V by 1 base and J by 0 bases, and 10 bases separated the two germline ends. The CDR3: CASSQGYMSSYNEQFF. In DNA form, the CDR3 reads TGCGCCAGCAGCCAAGGTTATATGAGCTCCTACAATGAGCAGTTCTTC.

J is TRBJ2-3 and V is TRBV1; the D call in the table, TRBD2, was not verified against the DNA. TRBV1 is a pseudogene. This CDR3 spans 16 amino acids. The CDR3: CTSSCIMGGRTDTQYF. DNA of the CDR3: TGCACCAGCAGTTGCATTATGGGGGGGCGCACAGATACGCAGTATTTT.

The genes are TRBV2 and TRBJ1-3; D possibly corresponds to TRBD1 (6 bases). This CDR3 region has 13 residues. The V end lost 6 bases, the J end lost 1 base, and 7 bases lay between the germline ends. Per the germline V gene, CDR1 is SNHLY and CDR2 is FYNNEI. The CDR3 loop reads CASRGTSGNTIYF. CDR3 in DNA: TGTGCCAGCAGAGGGACATCTGGAAACACCATATATTTT.

The chain's CDR3 is CASSVPVINQPQHF. For the CDR3, the DNA is TGTGCCAGCAGCGTTCCGGTGATCAATCAGCCCCAGCATTTT. This chain connects TRBV6-2 or TRBV6-3 to TRBJ1-5; D not certain. The germline gives CDR1 MNHEY, CDR2 SVGEGT. Trimming removed 6 bases at V and 3 bases at J, with 12 bases between. The CDR3 length is 14 residues.

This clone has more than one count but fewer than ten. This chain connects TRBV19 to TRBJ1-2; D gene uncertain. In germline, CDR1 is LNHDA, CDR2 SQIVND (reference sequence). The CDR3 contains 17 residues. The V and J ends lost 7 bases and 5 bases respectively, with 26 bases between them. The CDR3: CASNYPPKGLEGYGYTF. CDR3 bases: TGTGCCAGTAACTACCCCCCAAAGGGTCTGGAGGGTTATGGCTACACCTTC.

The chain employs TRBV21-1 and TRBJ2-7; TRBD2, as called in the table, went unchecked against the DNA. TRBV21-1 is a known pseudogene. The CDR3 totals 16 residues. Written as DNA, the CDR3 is TGTGCCAGCAACGAATTAAAGGGACTAGGGCTTCACGAGCAGTACTTC. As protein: CASNELKGLGLHEQYF.

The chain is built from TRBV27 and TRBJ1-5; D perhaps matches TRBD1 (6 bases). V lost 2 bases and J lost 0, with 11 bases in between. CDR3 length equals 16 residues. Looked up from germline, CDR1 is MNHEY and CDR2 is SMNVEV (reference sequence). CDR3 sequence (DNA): TGTGCCAGCAGTTTAGTGGGGGCGTTTAGCAATCAGCCCCAGCATTTT. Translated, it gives CASSLVGAFSNQPQHF.

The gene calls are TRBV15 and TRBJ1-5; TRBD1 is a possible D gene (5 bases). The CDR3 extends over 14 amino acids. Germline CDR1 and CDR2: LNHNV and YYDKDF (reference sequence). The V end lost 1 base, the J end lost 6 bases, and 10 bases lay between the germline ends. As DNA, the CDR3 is TGTGCCACCAGCAGAGTCAGGGCAGGTCAGCCCCAGCATTTT. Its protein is CATSRVRAGQPQHF.

The CDR3 region is CASSRGLAGEWEDEQFF. In DNA, the CDR3 is TGTGCCAGCAGCCGGGGACTAGCGGGAGAGTGGGAGGATGAGCAGTTCTTC. The genes are TRBV4-2 and TRBJ2-1, with TRBD2 matching 14 bases. V lost 4 bases, J lost 8 bases, and 10 bases stayed unmatched. This CDR3 region has 17 residues. The germline gives CDR1 LGHNA, CDR2 YNFKEQ.

The CDR3 DNA sequence: TGTGCCAGCATTTCCGCTCCCCACAGGGGAGGAGAAGCTTTCTTT. It yields the protein CASISAPHRGGEAFF. The rearrangement uses TRBV6-5 and TRBJ1-1; TRBD1 matches at 7 bases. The CDR3 is 15 amino acids. V lost 7 bases to trimming and J lost 8 bases; unmatched junction nucleotides: 16. Germline loops: CDR1 MNHEY, CDR2 SVGAGI.

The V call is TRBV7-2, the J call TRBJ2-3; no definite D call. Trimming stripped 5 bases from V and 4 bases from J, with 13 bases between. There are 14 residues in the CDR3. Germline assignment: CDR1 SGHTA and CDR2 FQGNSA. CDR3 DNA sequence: TGTGCCAGCAGCCTAAGTTTTGTCTCAGATACGCAGTATTTT. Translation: CASSLSFVSDTQYF.

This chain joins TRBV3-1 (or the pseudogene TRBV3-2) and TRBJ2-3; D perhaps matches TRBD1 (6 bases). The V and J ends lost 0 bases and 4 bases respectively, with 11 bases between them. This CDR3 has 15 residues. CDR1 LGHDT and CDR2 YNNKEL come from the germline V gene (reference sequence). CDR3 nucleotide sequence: TGTGCCAGCAGCCAAGAGCCCCACAGGGCAGATACGCAGTATTTT. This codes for CASSQEPHRADTQYF.

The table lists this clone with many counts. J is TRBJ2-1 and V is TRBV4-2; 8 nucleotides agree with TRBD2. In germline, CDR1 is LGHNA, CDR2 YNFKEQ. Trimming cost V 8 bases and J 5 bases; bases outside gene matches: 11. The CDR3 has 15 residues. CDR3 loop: CASHYGGAFDNEQFF. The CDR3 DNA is TGTGCCAGCCATTACGGGGGGGCCTTCGACAATGAGCAGTTCTTC.

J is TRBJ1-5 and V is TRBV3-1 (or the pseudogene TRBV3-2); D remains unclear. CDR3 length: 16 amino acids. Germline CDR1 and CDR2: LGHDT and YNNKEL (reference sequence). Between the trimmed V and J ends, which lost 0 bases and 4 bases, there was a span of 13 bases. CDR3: CASSQDILAENQPQHF. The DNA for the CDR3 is TGTGCCAGCAGCCAAGATATCTTGGCGGAGAATCAGCCCCAGCATTTT.

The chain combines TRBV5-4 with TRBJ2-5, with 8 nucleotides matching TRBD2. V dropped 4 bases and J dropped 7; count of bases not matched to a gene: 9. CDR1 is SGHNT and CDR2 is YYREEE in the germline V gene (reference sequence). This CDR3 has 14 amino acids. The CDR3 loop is CASSREGSPTTQYF. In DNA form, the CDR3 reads TGTGCCAGCAGCCGGGAGGGCTCCCCGACGACCCAGTACTTC. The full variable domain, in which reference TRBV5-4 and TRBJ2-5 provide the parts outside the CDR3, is ETGVTQSPTHLIKTRGQQVTLRCSSQSGHNTVSWYQQALGQGPQFIFQYYREEENGRGNFPPRFSGLQFPNYSSELNVNALELDDSALYLCASSREGSPTTQYFGPGTRLLVL.

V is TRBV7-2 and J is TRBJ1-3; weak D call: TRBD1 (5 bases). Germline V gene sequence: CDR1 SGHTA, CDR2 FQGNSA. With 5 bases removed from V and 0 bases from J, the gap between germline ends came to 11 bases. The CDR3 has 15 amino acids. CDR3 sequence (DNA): TGTGCCAGCAGCGAGATGGGGGGCTCTGGAAACACCATATATTTT. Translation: CASSEMGGSGNTIYF.

CDR3 in amino acids: CASSSSSGGYEKLFF. DNA of the CDR3: TGTGCCAGCAGTTCCTCGTCAGGGGGGTATGAAAAACTGTTTTTT. The chain combines TRBV28 with TRBJ1-4; the match to TRBD1 covers 7 bases. Germline CDR1 and CDR2: MDHEN and SYDVKM. The CDR3 totals 15 residues. The V segment lost 4 bases and the J segment 6 bases; nucleotides outside the gene matches: 8. The full variable domain, with the rest looked up from reference TRBV28 and TRBJ1-4, is DVKVTQSSRYLVKRTGEKVFLECVQDMDHENMFWYRQDPGLGLRLIYFSYDVKMKEKGDIPEGYSVSREKKERFSLILESASTNQTSMYLCASSSSSGGYEKLFFGSGTQLSVL.

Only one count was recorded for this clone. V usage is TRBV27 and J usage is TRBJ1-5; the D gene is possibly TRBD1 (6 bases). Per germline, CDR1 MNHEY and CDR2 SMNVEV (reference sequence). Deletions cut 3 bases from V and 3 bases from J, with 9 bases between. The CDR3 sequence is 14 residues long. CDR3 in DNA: TGTGCCAGCAGTTTTGGACAGCACAATCAGCCCCAGCATTTT. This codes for CASSFGQHNQPQHF.

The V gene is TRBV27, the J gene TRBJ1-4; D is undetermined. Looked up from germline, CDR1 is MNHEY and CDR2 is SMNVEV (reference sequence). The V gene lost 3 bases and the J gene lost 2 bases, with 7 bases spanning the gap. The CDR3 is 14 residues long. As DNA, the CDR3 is TGTGCCAGCAGTTTCGCGGGGACTAATGAAAAACTGTTTTTT. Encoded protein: CASSFAGTNEKLFF.